Following are 9 T cell receptor beta chains from one sample sequenced in a study of cytomegalovirus exposure and HLA in healthy donors. The PCR was carried out with 60 Vbeta primers and 13 Jbeta primers. TCRdb's copy holds only in-frame clones and misses some; the assay was immunoSEQ multiplex PCR. The sample lists approximately 120,000 clones, 77% occurring once. The specimen sequenced was PBMCs. Receptor source: a woman between 40 and 55 years old in good health and CMV-seropositive.

The rearrangement uses TRBV14 and TRBJ2-7, with 16 positions matching TRBD2. CDR3 size: 19 residues. Per the germline V gene, CDR1 is SGHDN and CDR2 is FVKESK. The junction had 10 bases not matched to a gene; V was cut back by 2 bases and J by 3 bases. The CDR3 bases are TGTGCCAGCAGCCAAAGAGGGGGGACTAGCGGGAGGGCCATCTACGAGCAGTACTTC. This translates into CASSQRGGTSGRAIYEQYF.

The gene calls are TRBV5-1 and TRBJ1-1; a weak D match, TRBD1 (5 bases). The CDR3 has 14 residues. CDR1 and CDR2 from the germline V gene are SGHRS and YFSETQ. Deletions cut 4 bases from V and 3 bases from J, with 13 bases between. CDR3 bases: TGCGCCAGCAGCATGGGGACTGATCACACTGAAGCTTTCTTT. It codes for CASSMGTDHTEAFF.

This clone was picked up a small number of times. The V and J genes are TRBV5-1 and TRBJ1-2, with D possibly being TRBD1 (6 bases). The CDR3 length is 14 residues. V was shortened by 4 bases and J by 3 bases, with 13 bases between the two germline ends. The germline CDR1 and CDR2 sequences are SGHRS and YFSETQ. The CDR3 DNA is TGCGCCAGCAGCCGAGGAGGGGGGGACTATGGCTACACCTTC. Translation: CASSRGGGDYGYTF.

This clone came up once. J is TRBJ2-7 and V is TRBV28, with TRBD2 identical over 8 bases. Germline CDR1 MDHEN, CDR2 SYDVKM. The length of the CDR3 is 15 residues. V trimming: 7 bases; J trimming: 0 bases; junction bases outside the gene matches: 8. CDR3 DNA: TGTGCCAGCACCCCCCCGGGAGGGATCTCCTACGAGCAGTACTTC. Protein: CASTPPGGISYEQYF.

The CDR3 DNA reads as TGTGCCAGCAGTGAAGGGGCTTACAATGAGCAGTTCTTC. This gives the protein CASSEGAYNEQFF. The V gene is TRBV6-1, the J gene TRBJ2-1; D uncertain. CDR1 and CDR2 (germline): MNHNS, SASEGT. V lost 1 base and J 4 bases, leaving 5 bases between the germline ends. The CDR3 loop spans 13 amino acids.

The chain joins TRBV30 to TRBJ1-1; perhaps TRBD1 as D (5 bases). From germline, CDR1 is GTSNPN and CDR2 SVGIG (reference sequence). Between the trimmed V and J ends, which lost 3 bases and 5 bases, there was a span of 7 bases. This CDR3 is 11 amino acids long. The CDR3: CAWRGRTEAFF. CDR3 DNA: TGTGCCTGGAGGGGGCGAACTGAAGCTTTCTTT. The complete variable domain, with remaining parts taken from reference TRBV30 and TRBJ1-1, reads SQTIHQWPATLVQPVGSPLSLECTVEGTSNPNLYWYRQAAGRGLQLLFYSVGIGQISSEVPQNLSASRPQDRQFILSSKKLLLSDSGFYLCAWRGRTEAFFGQGTRLTVV.

V is TRBV2 and J is TRBJ2-7, with D maybe TRBD2 (5 bases). CDR3 length: 14 amino acids. Trimming stripped 7 bases from V and 0 bases from J, with 13 bases between. From germline, CDR1 is SNHLY and CDR2 FYNNEI. CDR3 sequence reads: CASTTTGSSYEQYF. Here the CDR3 DNA reads TGTGCCAGCACCACGACGGGGAGCTCCTACGAGCAGTACTTC.

This chain connects TRBV28 to TRBJ2-2; perhaps TRBD2 as D (5 bases). The V end was cut by 4 bases, the J end by 8 bases, with 11 bases between. The CDR3 is 13 residues long. Germline V gene lookup returns CDR1 MDHEN and CDR2 SYDVKM. The CDR3 reads CASSSPGWGELFF. DNA for the CDR3: TGTGCCAGCAGTTCTCCGGGGTGGGGGGAGCTGTTTTTT.

CDR3 region: CASRLGLARITGELFF. CDR3 DNA: TGTGCCAGCAGGCTGGGACTAGCGCGGATTACCGGGGAGCTGTTTTTT. V is TRBV2 and J is TRBJ2-2; 10 nucleotides align to TRBD2. The CDR3 has 16 residues. Trimming took 6 bases from V and 5 from J; bases not matched to a gene: 9. Germline values: CDR1 SNHLY, CDR2 FYNNEI. The full variable domain, completed using reference TRBV2 and TRBJ2-2, is EPEVTQTPSHQVTQMGQEVILRCVPISNHLYFYWYRQILGQKVEFLVSFYNNEISEKSEIFDDQFSVERPDGSNFTLKIRSTKLEDSAMYFCASRLGLARITGELFFGEGSRLTVL.